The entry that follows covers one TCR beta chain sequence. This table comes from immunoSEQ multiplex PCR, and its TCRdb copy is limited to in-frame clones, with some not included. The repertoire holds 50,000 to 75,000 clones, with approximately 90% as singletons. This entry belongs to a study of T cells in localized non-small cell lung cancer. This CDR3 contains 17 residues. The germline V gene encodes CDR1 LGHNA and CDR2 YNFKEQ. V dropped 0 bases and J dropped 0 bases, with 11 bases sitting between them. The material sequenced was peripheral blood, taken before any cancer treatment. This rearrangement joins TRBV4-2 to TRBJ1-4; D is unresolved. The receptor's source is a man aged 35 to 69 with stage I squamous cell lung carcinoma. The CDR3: CASSQDTGPTTNEKLFF. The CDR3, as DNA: TGTGCCAGCAGCCAAGATACCGGCCCGACAACTAATGAAAAACTGTTTTTT.